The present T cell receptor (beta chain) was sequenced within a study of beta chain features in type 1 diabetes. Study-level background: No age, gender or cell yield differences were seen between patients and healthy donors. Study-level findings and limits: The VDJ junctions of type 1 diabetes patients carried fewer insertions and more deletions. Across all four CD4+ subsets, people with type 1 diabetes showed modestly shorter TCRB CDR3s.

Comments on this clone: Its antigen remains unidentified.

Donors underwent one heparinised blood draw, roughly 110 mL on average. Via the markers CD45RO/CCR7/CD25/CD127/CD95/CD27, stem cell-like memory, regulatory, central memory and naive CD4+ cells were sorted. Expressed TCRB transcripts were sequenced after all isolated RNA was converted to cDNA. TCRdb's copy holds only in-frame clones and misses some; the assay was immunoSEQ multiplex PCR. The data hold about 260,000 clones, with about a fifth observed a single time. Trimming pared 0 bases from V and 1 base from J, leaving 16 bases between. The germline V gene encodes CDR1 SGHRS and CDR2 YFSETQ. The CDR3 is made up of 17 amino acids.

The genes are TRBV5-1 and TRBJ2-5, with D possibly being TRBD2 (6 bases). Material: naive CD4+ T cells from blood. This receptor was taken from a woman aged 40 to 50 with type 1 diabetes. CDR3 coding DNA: TGCGCCAGCAGCTTGGGGGACTTACGTGGGGGCCAAGAGACCCAGTACTTC. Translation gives CASSLGDLRGGQETQYF.